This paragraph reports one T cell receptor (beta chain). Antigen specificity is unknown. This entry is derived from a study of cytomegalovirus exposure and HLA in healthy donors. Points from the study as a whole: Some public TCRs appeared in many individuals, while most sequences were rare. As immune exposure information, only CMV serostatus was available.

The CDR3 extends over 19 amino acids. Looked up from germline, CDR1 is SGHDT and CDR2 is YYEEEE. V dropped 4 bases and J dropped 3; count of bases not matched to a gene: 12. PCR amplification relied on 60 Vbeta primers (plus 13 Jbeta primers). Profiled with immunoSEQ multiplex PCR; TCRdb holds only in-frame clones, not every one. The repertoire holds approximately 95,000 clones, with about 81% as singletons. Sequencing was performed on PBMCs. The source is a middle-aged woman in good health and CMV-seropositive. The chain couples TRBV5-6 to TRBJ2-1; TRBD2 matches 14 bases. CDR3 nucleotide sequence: TGTGCCAGCAGCCCTTCCGGGACTAGCGGGAGAAAGCACTACAATGAGCAGTTCTTC. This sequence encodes CASSPSGTSGRKHYNEQFF. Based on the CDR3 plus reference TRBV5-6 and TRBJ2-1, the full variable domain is DAGVTQSPTHLIKTRGQQVTLRCSPKSGHDTVSWYQQALGQGPQFIFQYYEEEERQRGNFPDRFSGHQFPNYSSELNVNALLLGDSALYLCASSPSGTSGRKHYNEQFFGPGTRLTVL.